This T cell receptor beta chain came from a study of siplizumab effects on memory and regulatory T cells (dated by TCRdb to between 2017 and 2020). Context from the whole study: The study looked at the effect of siplizumab, an anti-CD2 antibody, on alloreactive T-cell subsets in allogeneic mixed lymphocyte reactions made from human PBMCs. Results the study describes overall, beyond this receptor: Greater diversity appeared to be present in unstimulated naive T cells than in memory T cells, and a substantial contribution to the alloresponse seemed to be made by naive cells. Of the alloreactive CD4+ clones that could be mapped, the Treg-derived share averaged 68.8% with siplizumab compared with 25% to 30% in control reactions. The cumulative frequency of alloreactive sequences that could be traced back to unstimulated CD4+ memory T cells was significantly reduced by siplizumab. Roughly 75-97% of proliferating CD4+ or CD8+ clones could not be assigned a naive or memory phenotype. Sequences below about 10^-5 frequency were poorly captured, so only a minor fraction of alloreactive clones could be mapped to unstimulated subsets. Whether proliferating Tregs from siplizumab cultures actually had suppressive function was not functionally confirmed.

With respect to this clone: Its antigen has not been determined. Base quality data are lacking; no much larger clone is found one base away. Other DNA sequences of this sample code for an identical CDR3.

CDR1 and CDR2, per the germline V gene (reference sequence), are DFQATT and SNEGSKA. From the cysteine up to the phenylalanine, the CDR3 has a length of 11 residues. Only the CDR3 part of the read is kept: 33 bases, read in frame from the first base. V loses 2 bases, J loses 4 bases, and the germline ends lie 6 bases apart. Libraries were made using the immunoSEQ multiplex PCR assay. Each sample had 85,000 to 100,000 TCR templates assayed by the deep sequencing platform. Genomic DNA extracted from sorted T cells was used for TCRbeta CDR3 sequencing. Turning to the authors' computational methods: The R programming language was used for clonal analysis of TCRbeta CDR3 data. Unstimulated samples were compared with post-reaction CFSE-low samples to define alloreactive CD4+ and CD8+ clones. Regulatory or non-regulatory origin was assigned to alloreactive CD4+ clones by matching of sequences to sorted unstimulated Treg and non-Treg repertoires. Here the immuneACCESS table is served through TCRdb, limited to in-frame sequences with V and J called. Missing clones are a known gap in these copies; in checked studies unresolved V genes cover under half, and the rest lacks a known reason. V and J calls and clone size follow that table, whereas D and trimming were derived from the DNA. A total of roughly 100,000 clones appear in this sample, about 93% of them only once. 1.1% of the sample belongs to the ten largest clones.

TCRbeta CDR3 sequencing was performed on sorted unstimulated T cells and on proliferating T cells recovered from mixed lymphocyte reactions. Fresh whole blood from 9 to 11 HLA-typed healthy donors was used to isolate PBMCs. The source material was CD4+ T cells sorted from blood. The receptor chain draws on TRBV20-1 and TRBJ2-7; the D gene identity is not certain. The sequence came from a human donor in good health. The CDR3 loop reads CSARKGYEQYF. The base sequence is TGCAGTGCTAGAAAAGGATACGAGCAGTACTTC.